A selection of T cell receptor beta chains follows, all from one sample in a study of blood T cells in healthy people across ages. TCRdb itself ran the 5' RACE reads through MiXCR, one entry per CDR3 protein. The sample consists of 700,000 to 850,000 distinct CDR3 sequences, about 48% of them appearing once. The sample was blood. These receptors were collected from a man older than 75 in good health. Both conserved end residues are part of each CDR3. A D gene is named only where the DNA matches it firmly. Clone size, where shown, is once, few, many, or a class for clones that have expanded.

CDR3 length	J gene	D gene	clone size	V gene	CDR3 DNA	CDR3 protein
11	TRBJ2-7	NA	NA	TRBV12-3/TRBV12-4	TGTGCCAGCAGTTTACTGGAGGGGCAGTACTTC	CASSLLEGQYF
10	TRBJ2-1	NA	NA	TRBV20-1	TGCAGTGCTAGGAGGGTTGAGCAGTTCTTC	CSARRVEQFF
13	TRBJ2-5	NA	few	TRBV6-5	TGTGCCAGCAGTTACTCCACTCAAGAGACCCAGTACTTC	CASSYSTQETQYF
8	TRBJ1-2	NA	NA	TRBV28	TGTGCCAGCGGTTCCTACACCTTC	CASGSYTF
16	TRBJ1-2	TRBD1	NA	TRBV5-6	TGTGCCAGCAGTCGCGGCCGGACAGGCGTGAACTATGGCTACACCTTC	CASSRGRTGVNYGYTF
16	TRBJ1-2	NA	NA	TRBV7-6	TGTGCCAGCAGCCTGCCCTCTGAGGCGGCTACGCTCCCATACACCTTC	CASSLPSEAATLPYTF
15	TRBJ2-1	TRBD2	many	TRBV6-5	TGTGCCAGCAGCCCGACCCCGACGGGGAGGGATGAGCAGTTCTTC	CASSPTPTGRDEQFF
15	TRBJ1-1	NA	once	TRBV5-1	TGCGCCAGCAGCCCCTCTCCGGGGACGAACACTGAAGCTTTCTTT	CASSPSPGTNTEAFF
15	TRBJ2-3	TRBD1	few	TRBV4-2	TGTGCCAGCAGCCAAGGGGACAGGGAACACAGATACGCGTATTTT	CASSQGDREHRYAYF
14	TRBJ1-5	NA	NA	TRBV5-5	TGTGCCAGCAGATTGGAGGGGGGGAGTCAGCCCCAGCATTTT	CASRLEGGSQPQHF
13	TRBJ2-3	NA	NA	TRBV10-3	TGTGCCGTTACAGGGGGGGGTACAGATACGCAGTATTTT	CAVTGGGTDTQYF
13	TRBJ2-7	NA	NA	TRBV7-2	TGTGCCAGCAGCCTGCCATGGGGGAATGAGCAGTACTTC	CASSLPWGNEQYF
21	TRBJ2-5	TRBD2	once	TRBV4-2	TGTGCCAGCAGCCTGGAACAGACGGCCCGTCTAACTAGCGGTAAACAAGAGACCCAGTACTTC	CASSLEQTARLTSGKQETQYF
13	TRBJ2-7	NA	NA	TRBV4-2	TGTGCCAGCAGCAGGACGTCGGTAGGCGAGCAGTACTTC	CASSRTSVGEQYF
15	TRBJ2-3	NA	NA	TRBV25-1	TGTGCCAGCAGTGCCTCCCGACAGACCACAGATACGCAGTATTTT	CASSASRQTTDTQYF
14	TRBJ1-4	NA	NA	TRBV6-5	TGTGCCAGCAGGACTCAAGGGGGGAATGAAAAACTGTTTTTT	CASRTQGGNEKLFF
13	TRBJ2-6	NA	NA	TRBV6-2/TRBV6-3	TGTGCCAGTCAGAGGTCTGGGGCCAACGTCCTGACTTTC	CASQRSGANVLTF
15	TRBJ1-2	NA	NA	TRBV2	TGTGCCAGCAGTGGAGGGACGGTTAATAACTATGGCTACACCTTC	CASSGGTVNNYGYTF
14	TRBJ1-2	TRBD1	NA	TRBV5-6	TGTGCCAGCAGCGTACAGGGGCCTAACTATGGCTACACCTTC	CASSVQGPNYGYTF
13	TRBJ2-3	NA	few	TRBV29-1	TGCAGCGCCCCGTCGGCGGGATCAGATACGCAGTATTTT	CSAPSAGSDTQYF
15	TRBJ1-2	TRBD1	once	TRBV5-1	TGCGCCAGCAGCGAGGGGACAGGGGGCGAGTATGGCTACACCTTC	CASSEGTGGEYGYTF
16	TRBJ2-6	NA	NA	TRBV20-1	TGCAATGCTCTAGGGTCCCGTGGGGCTGGGGCCAACGTCCTGACTTTC	CNALGSRGAGANVLTF
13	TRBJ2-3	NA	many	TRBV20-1	TGCAGTGCTAGAGTTGGGGGATTGGATACGCAGTATTTT	CSARVGGLDTQYF
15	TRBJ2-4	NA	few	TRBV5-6	TGTGCCAGCAGCTTGCTTCCAGTCCGCCTGGTCATTCAGTACTTC	CASSLLPVRLVIQYF
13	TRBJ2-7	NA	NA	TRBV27	TGTGCCAGCAGTGGGGGTTTGATCAACGAGCAGTACTTC	CASSGGLINEQYF
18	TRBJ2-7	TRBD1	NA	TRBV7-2	TGTGCCAGCAGCCGCCCGGAAGGGGGCCAGAGCTCCTACAATGAGCAGTACTTC	CASSRPEGGQSSYNEQYF
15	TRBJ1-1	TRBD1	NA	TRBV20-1	TGCAGTGCTCAACAGGGGGCTCCCCTGGACACTGAAGCTTTCTTT	CSAQQGAPLDTEAFF
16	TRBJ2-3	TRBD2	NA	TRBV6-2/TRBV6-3	TGTGCCAGCAGTTCCTCCGGGGGGACCACTCCCGATACGCAGTATTTT	CASSSSGGTTPDTQYF